Presented here are 28 T cell receptor beta chains from one specimen sequenced in a study of CD8+ T cells in alopecia areata. CD25+CD127- cells were obtained by sorting CD4+ cells, for roughly five patients. Extracted from the samples, RNA was reverse transcribed into cDNA to serve as the sequencing template. TCRdb keeps only in-frame clones here, not all; method: immunoSEQ multiplex PCR. The table records around 20,000 clones, roughly 60% of them present only once. Sequences were obtained from CD4+ Tregs sorted from blood. Source of these receptors: a human donor with alopecia areata.

The V call is TRBV10-2, the J call TRBJ2-6, with 7 bases fitting TRBD2. Looked up from germline, CDR1 is WSHSY and CDR2 is SAAADI. The J segment lost 4 bases and the V segment lost 3 bases, leaving 9 bases of the junction unmatched. CDR3 length: 17 amino acids. CDR3 DNA: TGCGCCAGCAGTGATATGTGGGGGGGAACAGGGGCCAACGTCCTGACTTTC. Amino acid sequence: CASSDMWGGTGANVLTF.

This clone is classed as medium-sized. The chain combines TRBV7-6 with TRBJ1-5; D remains unclear. The V end was cut by 4 bases, the J end by 10 bases, with 8 bases between. Germline-derived CDR1 and CDR2 are SGHVS and FNYEAQ. CDR3 length: 11 amino acids. CDR3 nucleotides: TGTGCCAGCAGCTCCGGCGGACCCCAGCATTTT. Its translation: CASSSGGPQHF.

The chain combines TRBV2 with TRBJ1-1; 10 nucleotides match TRBD1. Germline CDR1 SNHLY, CDR2 FYNNEI. The length of the CDR3 is 14 residues. V lost 2 bases to trimming and J lost 5 bases; unmatched junction nucleotides: 2. CDR3 sequence: CASSERDRGTEAFF. CDR3 DNA: TGTGCCAGCAGTGAACGGGACAGGGGAACTGAAGCTTTCTTT.

The gene calls are TRBV11-3 and TRBJ2-3; possibly TRBD2 for D (5 bases). The V gene's germline CDR1 is SGHNT and CDR2 YENEEA. This CDR3 has 14 residues. Trimming cost V 7 bases and J 3 bases, with 14 bases left between them. CDR3 nucleotide sequence: TGTGCCAGCACAGGCGGAGGTGGGACAGATACGCAGTATTTT. Protein product: CASTGGGGTDTQYF.

This chain uses TRBV5-4 with TRBJ2-5; TRBD2 matches at 9 bases. CDR1 and CDR2 from the germline V gene are SGHNT and YYREEE (reference sequence). V gave up 3 bases and J gave up 7 bases; unmatched junction bases: 10. CDR3 size: 15 residues. The CDR3, as DNA: TGTGCCAGCAGCTCCAAGACTAGCGGTCTCGGGACCCAGTACTTC. It yields the protein CASSSKTSGLGTQYF.

The chain is built from TRBV5-1 and TRBJ2-1, with TRBD2 matching over 7 bases. Unmatched junction bases numbered 6, after V lost 4 bases and J lost 2 bases. Per germline, CDR1 SGHRS and CDR2 YFSETQ. The CDR3 is 15 residues long. CDR3 bases: TGCGCCAGCAGCCCCGGGGAGGGCCCCTACAATGAGCAGTTCTTC. Translated, it gives CASSPGEGPYNEQFF.

This clone has a single count. This rearrangement joins TRBV5-1 to TRBJ2-7; no firm D call. CDR3 size: 13 residues. The V gene lost 1 base and the J gene lost 6 bases, with 11 bases spanning the gap. Germline V lookup: CDR1 SGHRS, CDR2 YFSETQ. This CDR3 is CASSLRHRAEQYF. The CDR3 DNA reads as TGCGCCAGCAGCTTGAGACACCGGGCCGAGCAGTACTTC.

The V gene is TRBV28, the J gene TRBJ2-1, with TRBD2 matching 7 bases. This CDR3 is 14 amino acids long. Trimming removed 6 bases from V and 5 bases from J; junction bases left unmatched: 7. CDR1 and CDR2 from the germline V gene are MDHEN and SYDVKM. The CDR3: CASSAGVINNEQFF. DNA of the CDR3: TGTGCCAGCAGCGCGGGGGTGATTAACAATGAGCAGTTCTTC. Drawing the rest from reference TRBV28 and TRBJ2-1, the complete variable domain is DVKVTQSSRYLVKRTGEKVFLECVQDMDHENMFWYRQDPGLGLRLIYFSYDVKMKEKGDIPEGYSVSREKKERFSLILESASTNQTSMYLCASSAGVINNEQFFGPGTRLTVL.

The chain is built from TRBV6-6 and TRBJ2-5; D gene unclear. Germline V lookup: CDR1 MNHNY, CDR2 SVGAGI (reference sequence). The CDR3 has 13 residues. With 0 bases removed from V and 2 bases from J, the gap between germline ends came to 4 bases. The CDR3 nucleotides read TGTGCCAGCAGTTACTCGGTACAAGAGACCCAGTACTTC. It translates to CASSYSVQETQYF.

The chain combines TRBV11-2 with TRBJ1-1; possibly TRBD1 for D (5 bases). V shed 2 bases and J shed 1 base, with 11 bases lying between them. Germline loops: CDR1 SGHAT, CDR2 FQNNGV. The CDR3 has 15 residues. The CDR3 coding sequence is TGTGCCAGCAGCTTACAGGGAGTTAGGAACACTGAAGCTTTCTTT. This codes for CASSLQGVRNTEAFF.

The chain links TRBV7-2 to TRBJ2-2; 7 bases match TRBD1. J was trimmed by 8 bases and V by 7 bases; bases with no gene match: 13. In germline, CDR1 is SGHTA, CDR2 FQGNSA. The CDR3 length is 15 residues. The CDR3 region is CASKPFRTGGGELFF. CDR3 bases: TGTGCCAGCAAACCTTTCCGGACAGGTGGGGGGGAGCTGTTTTTT. The full variable domain, its missing parts supplied by reference TRBV7-2 and TRBJ2-2, is GAGVSQSPSNKVTEKGKDVELRCDPISGHTALYWYRQSLGQGLEFLIYFQGNSAPDKSGLPSDRFSAERTGGSVSTLTIQRTQQEDSAVYLCASKPFRTGGGELFFGEGSRLTVL.

The chain is built from TRBV6-5 and TRBJ1-5, with 10 bases fitting TRBD1. The CDR3 covers 14 residues. Germline-derived CDR1 and CDR2 are MNHEY and SVGAGI. The trim removed 5 bases at V and 5 bases at J, leaving 3 bases unmatched. In nucleotides, the CDR3 is TGTGCCAGCAGTCCAGGGACAGGGGATCAGCCCCAGCATTTT. It is translated as CASSPGTGDQPQHF.

This clone was detected a few times. The rearrangement links TRBV10-3 to TRBJ2-7; TRBD1 or TRBD2 may be the D gene (7 bases each). The V end lost 9 bases, the J end lost 3 bases, and 12 bases lay between the germline ends. Germline CDR1 reads ENHRY; CDR2 reads SYGVKD. This CDR3 has 12 amino acids. CDR3 coding DNA: TGTGCCATAGCGGGACAGCGCTACGAGCAGTACTTC. Its protein product is CAIAGQRYEQYF.

This chain joins TRBV5-1 and TRBJ2-5; 9 positions match TRBD1. V gave up 5 bases and J gave up 1 base; unmatched junction bases: 3. This CDR3 comprises 14 residues. The germline gives CDR1 SGHRS, CDR2 YFSETQ. CDR3 region: CASSQQGAQETQYF. The CDR3 DNA reads as TGCGCCAGCAGTCAACAGGGGGCCCAAGAGACCCAGTACTTC.

The chain combines TRBV15 with TRBJ2-6; possibly TRBD2 for D (6 bases). Germline lookup yields CDR1 LNHNV and CDR2 YYDKDF (reference sequence). The CDR3 contains 15 residues. V was shortened by 6 bases and J by 2 bases, with 11 bases between the two germline ends. The CDR3 nucleotides read TGTGCCACCAGTTTCGGAGGGGCTGGGGCCAACGTCCTGACTTTC. Residues: CATSFGGAGANVLTF.

In its sample, this clone was seen a few times. The rearrangement joins TRBV6-5 to TRBJ1-6; no reliable D call. Trimming pared 8 bases from V and 14 bases from J, leaving 13 bases between. The CDR3 sequence is 11 residues long. Germline loops: CDR1 MNHEY, CDR2 SVGAGI. CDR3 nucleotides: TGTGCCAGCTCGGATCGTCTGGCCCTCCACTTT. This translates into CASSDRLALHF.

The V call is TRBV5-4, the J call TRBJ2-4; a possible D gene is TRBD2 (5 bases). The CDR3 loop spans 14 amino acids. The V end lost 4 bases, the J end lost 9 bases, and 17 bases lay between the germline ends. The germline V gene has CDR1 SGHNT and CDR2 YYREEE (reference sequence). The CDR3 protein is CASSPEVGRVIQYF. The DNA of the CDR3 is TGTGCCAGCAGCCCGGAGGTCGGACGGGTCATTCAGTACTTC. Together with reference TRBV5-4 and TRBJ2-4, the CDR3 gives the full variable domain: ETGVTQSPTHLIKTRGQQVTLRCSSQSGHNTVSWYQQALGQGPQFIFQYYREEENGRGNFPPRFSGLQFPNYSSELNVNALELDDSALYLCASSPEVGRVIQYFGAGTRLSVL.

A single count supports this clone. This chain uses TRBV11-2 with TRBJ1-1; TRBD1 aligns across 7 bases. This CDR3 comprises 13 residues. Trimming at V came to 5 bases and at J to 4 bases, leaving 4 bases not matched to a gene. Germline V gene lookup returns CDR1 SGHAT and CDR2 FQNNGV. The CDR3 DNA follows: TGTGCCAGCAGCCGACAGGGCCTCACTGAAGCTTTCTTT. It yields the protein CASSRQGLTEAFF.

V usage is TRBV28 and J usage is TRBJ2-1; 9 bases map to TRBD1. J gave up 4 bases and V 7 bases, and 5 bases lay outside the gene matches. This CDR3 spans 14 amino acids. Germline assignment: CDR1 MDHEN and CDR2 SYDVKM. CDR3 loop: CASITGGTYNEQFF. In DNA form, the CDR3 reads TGTGCCAGCATCACAGGGGGCACGTACAATGAGCAGTTCTTC.

J is TRBJ1-6 and V is TRBV19, with a weak D call TRBD1 (5 bases). The CDR3 has 15 residues. V was clipped by 3 bases and J by 5 bases, with 11 bases between them. In germline, CDR1 is LNHDA, CDR2 SQIVND (reference sequence). The CDR3 region has the DNA TGTGCCAGTAGTATGTCGTCCAGGGATAATTCACCCCTCCACTTT. Translating it yields CASSMSSRDNSPLHF. Using reference TRBV19 and TRBJ1-6 for the parts outside the CDR3, the full variable domain is DGGITQSPKYLFRKEGQNVTLSCEQNLNHDAMYWYRQDPGQGLRLIYYSQIVNDFQKGDIAEGYSVSREKKESFPLTVTSAQKNPTAFYLCASSMSSRDNSPLHFGNGTRLTVT.

This clone is medium-sized. This chain connects TRBV10-3 to TRBJ2-1; 8 bases map to TRBD2. The CDR3 sequence is 14 residues long. In germline, CDR1 is ENHRY, CDR2 SYGVKD. V was clipped by 4 bases and J by 8 bases; unmatched bases: 7. In DNA form, the CDR3 reads TGTGCCATCAGTGGTGCGGGGGGAAGTGATGAGCAGTTCTTC. This codes for CAISGAGGSDEQFF.

This chain links TRBV27 with TRBJ1-4, with 8 bases identical to TRBD1. In germline, CDR1 is MNHEY, CDR2 SMNVEV (reference sequence). Trimming removed 8 bases from V and 0 bases from J; junction bases left unmatched: 11. The CDR3 spans 17 residues. As DNA, the CDR3 is TGTGCCAGCGGACACAGGGGGGATACTGCAACTAATGAAAAACTGTTTTTT. Translating gives CASGHRGDTATNEKLFF.

This clone has just a few counts. The genes are TRBV29-1 and TRBJ1-2, with D tentatively TRBD1 (5 bases). The germline V gene encodes CDR1 SQVTM and CDR2 ANQGSEA. The CDR3 spans 13 residues. Trimming shortened V by 8 bases and J by 8 bases, and 21 bases separated the two germline ends. In DNA form, the CDR3 reads TGCAGCTTCCGGACAACTACAACCGCGGGCTACACCTTC. The encoded protein is CSFRTTTTAGYTF. The variable domain in full, completed from reference TRBV29-1 and TRBJ1-2, reads SAVISQKPSRDICQRGTSLTIQCQVDSQVTMMFWYRQQPGQSLTLIATANQGSEATYESGFVIDKFPISRPNLTFSTLTVSNMSPEDSSIYLCSFRTTTTAGYTFGSGTRLTVV.

V is TRBV7-2 and J is TRBJ1-2; 8 bases are shared with TRBD1. CDR1 and CDR2 (germline): SGHTA, FQGNSA. The CDR3 has 14 amino acids. The J segment lost 2 bases and the V segment lost 5 bases, leaving 4 bases of the junction unmatched. The CDR3 nucleotides read TGTGCCAGCAGCCGGACAGGGATCAACTATGGCTACACCTTC. Translation gives CASSRTGINYGYTF.

The genes are TRBV4-1 and TRBJ2-1; 9 nucleotides align to TRBD1. The ends lost 2 bases at V and 10 bases at J; junction bases unmatched: 6. Germline V lookup: CDR1 MGHRA, CDR2 YSYEKL. The CDR3 sequence is 14 residues long. This chain's CDR3 is CASSQYTGGGEQFF. CDR3 in DNA: TGCGCCAGCAGCCAATACACAGGGGGCGGGGAGCAGTTCTTC.

V gene TRBV28 combines with J gene TRBJ2-2, with a weak D call TRBD2 (6 bases). Germline CDR1 and CDR2: MDHEN and SYDVKM. Trimming cost V 6 bases and J 6 bases, with 8 bases left between them. CDR3 length: 12 amino acids. The CDR3 loop is CASSGLPGELFF. As DNA, the CDR3 is TGTGCCAGCAGCGGACTACCCGGGGAGCTGTTTTTT.

The chain employs TRBV9 and TRBJ1-2; D remains ambiguous. The V end lost 3 bases, the J end lost 8 bases, and 23 bases lay between the germline ends. The CDR3 is made up of 16 amino acids. The germline gives CDR1 SGDLS, CDR2 YYNGEE. The CDR3 bases are TGTGCCAGCAGCGAAGGAGCGGACCATCCCATTGGCGGCTACACCTTC. It codes for CASSEGADHPIGGYTF.

The genes are TRBV4-1 and TRBJ1-2; D is unclear. V lost 0 bases, J lost 6 bases, and 14 bases lay in between. From germline, CDR1 is MGHRA and CDR2 YSYEKL. The CDR3 sequence is 15 residues long. The CDR3 DNA reads as TGCGCCAGCAGCCAAGAAAGAACATTGATACATGGCTACACCTTC. This encodes CASSQERTLIHGYTF.